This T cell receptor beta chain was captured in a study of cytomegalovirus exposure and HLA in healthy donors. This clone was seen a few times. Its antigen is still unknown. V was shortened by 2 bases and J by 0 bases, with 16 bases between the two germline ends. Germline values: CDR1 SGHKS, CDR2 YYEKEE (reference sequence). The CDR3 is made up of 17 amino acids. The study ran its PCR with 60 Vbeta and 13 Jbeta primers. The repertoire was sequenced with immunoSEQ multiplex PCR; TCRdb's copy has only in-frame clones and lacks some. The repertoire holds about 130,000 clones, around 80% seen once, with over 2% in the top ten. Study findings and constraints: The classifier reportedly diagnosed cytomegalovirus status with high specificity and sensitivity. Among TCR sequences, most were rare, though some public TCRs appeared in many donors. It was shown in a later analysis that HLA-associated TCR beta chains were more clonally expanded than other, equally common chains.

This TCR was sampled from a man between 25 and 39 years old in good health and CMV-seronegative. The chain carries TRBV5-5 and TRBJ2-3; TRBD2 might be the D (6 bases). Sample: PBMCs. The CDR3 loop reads CASSLGAGSRSTDTQYF. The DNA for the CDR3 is TGTGCCAGCAGCTTAGGTGCCGGGAGCAGGAGCACAGATACGCAGTATTTT.